These 2 T cell receptor beta chains share one sample of origin, sequenced in a study of shared clonotypes between healthy human individuals. Data came from immunoSEQ multiplex PCR; TCRdb stores just in-frame clones and leaves some out. Here the sample spans some 2,500,000 clones, under 95% being singletons. Material for sequencing was naive CD4+ T cells from PBMCs. Subset denoted: CD45RA+ positively selected. The receptors here all came from a man younger than 35 in good health. Some clones in this sample may be carry-over from other donors' samples.

The chain has TRBV28 and TRBJ1-1, with 9 bases lining up with TRBD1. CDR1 is MDHEN, CDR2 SYDVKM, per germline. V shed 4 bases, J shed 5 bases, and the junction held 8 bases outside the gene matches. The CDR3 extends over 15 amino acids. The CDR3 sequence: CASSSPGTGRTEAFF. In nucleotides, the CDR3 is TGTGCCAGCAGTTCACCTGGGACAGGGAGGACTGAAGCTTTCTTT.

This clone was seen only a few times. This chain connects TRBV6-1 to TRBJ1-2; the D is unclear. The CDR3 contains 15 residues. V was cut by 2 bases and J by 4 bases, with 14 bases left in between. Germline assignment: CDR1 MNHNS and CDR2 SASEGT. The CDR3 region is CASSEYFGVAYGYTF. The CDR3 DNA is TGTGCCAGCAGTGAATACTTTGGGGTCGCCTATGGCTACACCTTC.